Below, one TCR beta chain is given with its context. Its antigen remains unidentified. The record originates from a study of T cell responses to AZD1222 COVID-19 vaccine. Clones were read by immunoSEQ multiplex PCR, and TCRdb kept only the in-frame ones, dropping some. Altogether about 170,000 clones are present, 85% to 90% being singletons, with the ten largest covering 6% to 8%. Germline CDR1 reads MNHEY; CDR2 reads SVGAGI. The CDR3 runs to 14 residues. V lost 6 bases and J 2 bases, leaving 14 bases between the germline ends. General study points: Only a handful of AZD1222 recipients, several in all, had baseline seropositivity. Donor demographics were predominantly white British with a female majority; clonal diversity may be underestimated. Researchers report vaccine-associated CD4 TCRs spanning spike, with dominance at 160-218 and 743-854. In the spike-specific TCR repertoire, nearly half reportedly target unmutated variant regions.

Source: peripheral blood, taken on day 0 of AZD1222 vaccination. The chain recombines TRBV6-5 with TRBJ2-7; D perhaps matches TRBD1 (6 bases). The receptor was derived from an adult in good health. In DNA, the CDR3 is TGTGCCAGCAGCTCCGGGACACACCCCTACGAGCAGTACGTC. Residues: CASSSGTHPYEQYV.